This T cell receptor (beta chain) was found in a study of spatial heterogeneity in lung cancer. In TCRdb, the 5' RACE reads were re-called with MiXCR into one record per CDR3 protein. In the table there are more than 8,000 distinct CDR3 sequences, approximately 8% of which are singletons. This clonotype appeared a few times. Its antigen is still unknown. Overall study results and limits: TCRs found ubiquitously expanded in tumor appeared in blood more at resection than at follow-up.

Germline assignment: CDR1 SQVTM and CDR2 ANQGSEA. This CDR3 contains 14 residues. V shed 5 bases and J 7 bases; nucleotides not matched to a gene: 8. The time point was: sample taken at primary tumor resection. Sequencing covered unsorted whole RNA taken from tumor, nontumor lung or frozen PBMC. The donors, about 78 patients with untreated early-stage non-small cell lung cancer, provided the samples. Source: PBMCs, taken at surgery. This chain joins TRBV29-1 and TRBJ2-1; 10 bases match TRBD1. This receptor was identified in a female donor with early-stage non-small cell lung cancer. The CDR3 bases are TGCAGCGTTCAGACAGGGGGCACAGGGAATGAGCAGTTCTTC. Translation: CSVQTGGTGNEQFF.